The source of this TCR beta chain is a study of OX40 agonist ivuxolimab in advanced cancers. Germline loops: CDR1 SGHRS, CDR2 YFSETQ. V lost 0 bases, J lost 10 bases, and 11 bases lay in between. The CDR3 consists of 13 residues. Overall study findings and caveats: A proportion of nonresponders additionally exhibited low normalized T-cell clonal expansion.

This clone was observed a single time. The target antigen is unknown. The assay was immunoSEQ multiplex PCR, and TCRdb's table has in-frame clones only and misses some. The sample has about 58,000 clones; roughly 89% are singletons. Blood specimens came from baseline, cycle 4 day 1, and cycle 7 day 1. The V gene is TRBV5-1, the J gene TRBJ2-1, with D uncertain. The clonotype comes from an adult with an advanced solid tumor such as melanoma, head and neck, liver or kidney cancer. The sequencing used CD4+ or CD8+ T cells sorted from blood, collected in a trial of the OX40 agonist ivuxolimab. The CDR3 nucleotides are TGCGCCAGCAGCTTGGACTTTTCCGGGGAGCAGTTCTTC. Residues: CASSLDFSGEQFF.